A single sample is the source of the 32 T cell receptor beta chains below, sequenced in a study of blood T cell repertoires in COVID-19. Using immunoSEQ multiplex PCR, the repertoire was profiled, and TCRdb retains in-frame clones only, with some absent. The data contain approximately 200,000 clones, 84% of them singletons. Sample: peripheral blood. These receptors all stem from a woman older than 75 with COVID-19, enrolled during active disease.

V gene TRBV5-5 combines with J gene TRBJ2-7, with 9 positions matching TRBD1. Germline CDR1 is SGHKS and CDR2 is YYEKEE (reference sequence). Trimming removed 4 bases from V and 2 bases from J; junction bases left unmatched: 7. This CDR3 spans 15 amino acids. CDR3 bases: TGTGCCAGCAGCGATCTAGGACAGGGGACCTACGAGCAGTACTTC. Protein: CASSDLGQGTYEQYF.

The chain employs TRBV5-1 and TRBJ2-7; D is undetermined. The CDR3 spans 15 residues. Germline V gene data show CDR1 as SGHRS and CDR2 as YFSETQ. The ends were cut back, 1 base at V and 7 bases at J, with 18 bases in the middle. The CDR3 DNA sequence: TGCGCCAGCAGCTTGAGATTATCTAATTTTGCTGAGCAGTACTTC. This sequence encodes CASSLRLSNFAEQYF.

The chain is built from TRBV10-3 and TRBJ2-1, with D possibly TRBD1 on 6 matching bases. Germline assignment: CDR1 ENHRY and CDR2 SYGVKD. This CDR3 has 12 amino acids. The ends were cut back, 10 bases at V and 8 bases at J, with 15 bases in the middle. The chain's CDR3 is CATHQGSDEQFF. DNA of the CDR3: TGTGCCACTCATCAGGGGAGCGATGAGCAGTTCTTC.

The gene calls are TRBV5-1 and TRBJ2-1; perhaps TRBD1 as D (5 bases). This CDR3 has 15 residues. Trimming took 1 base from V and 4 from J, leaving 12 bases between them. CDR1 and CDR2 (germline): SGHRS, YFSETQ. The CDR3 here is CASSLNTGAYNEQFF. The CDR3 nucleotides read TGCGCCAGCAGCTTGAACACAGGAGCTTACAATGAGCAGTTCTTC.

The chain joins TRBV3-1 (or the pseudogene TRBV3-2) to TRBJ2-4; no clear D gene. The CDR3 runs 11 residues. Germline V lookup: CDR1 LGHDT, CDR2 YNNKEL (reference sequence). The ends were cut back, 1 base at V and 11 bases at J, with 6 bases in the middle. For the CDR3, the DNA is TGTGCCAGCAGCCAAGCTCGTGTTCAGTACTTC. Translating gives CASSQARVQYF.

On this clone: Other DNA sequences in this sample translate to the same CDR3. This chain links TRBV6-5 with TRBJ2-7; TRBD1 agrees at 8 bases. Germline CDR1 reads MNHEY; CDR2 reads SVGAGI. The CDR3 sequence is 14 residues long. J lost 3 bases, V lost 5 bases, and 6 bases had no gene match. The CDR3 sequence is CASSPGQGRYEQYV. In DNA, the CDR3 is TGTGCCAGCAGTCCCGGACAGGGCCGCTACGAGCAGTACGTC.

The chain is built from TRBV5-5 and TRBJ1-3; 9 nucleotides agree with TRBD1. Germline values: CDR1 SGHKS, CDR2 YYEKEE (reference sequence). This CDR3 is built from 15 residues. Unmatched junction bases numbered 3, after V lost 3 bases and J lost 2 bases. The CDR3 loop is CASSWGQGAGNTIYF. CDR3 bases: TGTGCCAGCAGCTGGGGACAGGGAGCTGGAAACACCATATATTTT.

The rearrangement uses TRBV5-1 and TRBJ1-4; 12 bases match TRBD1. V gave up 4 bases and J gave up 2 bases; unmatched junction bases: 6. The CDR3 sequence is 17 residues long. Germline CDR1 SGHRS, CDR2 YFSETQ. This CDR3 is CASSPGTGGTTNEKLFF. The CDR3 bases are TGCGCCAGCAGCCCGGGGACAGGGGGCACGACTAATGAAAAACTGTTTTTT.

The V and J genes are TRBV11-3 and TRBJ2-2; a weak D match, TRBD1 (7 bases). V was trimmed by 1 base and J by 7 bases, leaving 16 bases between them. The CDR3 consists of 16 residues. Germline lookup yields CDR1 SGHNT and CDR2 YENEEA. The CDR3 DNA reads TGTGCCAGCAGCTTAGTGGCGGGACAGACTAACGGGGAGCTGTTTTTT. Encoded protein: CASSLVAGQTNGELFF.

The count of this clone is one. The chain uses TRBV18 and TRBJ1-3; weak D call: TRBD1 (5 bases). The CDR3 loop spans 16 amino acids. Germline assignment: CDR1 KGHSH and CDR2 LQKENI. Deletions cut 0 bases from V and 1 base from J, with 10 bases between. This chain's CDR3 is CASSPPMGGSGNTIYF. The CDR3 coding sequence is TGTGCCAGCTCACCACCGATGGGGGGGTCTGGAAACACCATATATTTT.

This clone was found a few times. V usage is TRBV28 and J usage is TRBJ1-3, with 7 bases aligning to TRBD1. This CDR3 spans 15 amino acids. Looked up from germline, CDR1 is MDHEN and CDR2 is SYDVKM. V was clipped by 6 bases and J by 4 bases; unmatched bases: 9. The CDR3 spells CASSNIQGVGNTIYF. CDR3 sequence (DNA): TGTGCCAGCAGCAACATCCAGGGGGTCGGAAACACCATATATTTT.

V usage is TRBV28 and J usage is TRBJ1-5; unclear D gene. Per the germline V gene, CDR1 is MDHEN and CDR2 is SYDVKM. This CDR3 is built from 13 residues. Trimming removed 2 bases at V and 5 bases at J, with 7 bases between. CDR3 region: CASSLPGHQPQHF. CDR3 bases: TGTGCCAGCAGTTTACCAGGTCATCAGCCCCAGCATTTT.

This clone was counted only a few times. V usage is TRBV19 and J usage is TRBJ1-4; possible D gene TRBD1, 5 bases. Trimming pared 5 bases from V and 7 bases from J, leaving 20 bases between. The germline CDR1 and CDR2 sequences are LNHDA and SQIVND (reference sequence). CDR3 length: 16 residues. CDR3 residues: CASSSRMGGTGEKLFF. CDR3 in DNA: TGTGCCAGTAGTTCCCGGATGGGGGGAACGGGTGAAAAACTGTTTTTT.

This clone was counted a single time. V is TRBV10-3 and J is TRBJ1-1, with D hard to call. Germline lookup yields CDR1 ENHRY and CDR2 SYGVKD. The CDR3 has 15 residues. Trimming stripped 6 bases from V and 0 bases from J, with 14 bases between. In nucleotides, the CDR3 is TGTGCCATCAGACAAAACGGGGTTCTGAACACTGAAGCTTTCTTT. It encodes CAIRQNGVLNTEAFF.

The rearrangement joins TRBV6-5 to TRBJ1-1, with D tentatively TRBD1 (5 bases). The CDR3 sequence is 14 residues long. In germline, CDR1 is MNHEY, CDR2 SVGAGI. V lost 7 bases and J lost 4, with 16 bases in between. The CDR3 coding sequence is TGTGCCAGCAAAGACAGTTGGGGTACCACTGAAGCTTTCTTT. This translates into CASKDSWGTTEAFF.

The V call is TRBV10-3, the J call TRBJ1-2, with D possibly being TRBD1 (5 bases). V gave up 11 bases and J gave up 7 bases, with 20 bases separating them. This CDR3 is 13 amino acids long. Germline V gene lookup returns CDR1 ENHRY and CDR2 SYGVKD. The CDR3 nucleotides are TGTGCCGCCAAAGGGGTCCTCCAGGGTGGCTACACCTTC. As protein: CAAKGVLQGGYTF.

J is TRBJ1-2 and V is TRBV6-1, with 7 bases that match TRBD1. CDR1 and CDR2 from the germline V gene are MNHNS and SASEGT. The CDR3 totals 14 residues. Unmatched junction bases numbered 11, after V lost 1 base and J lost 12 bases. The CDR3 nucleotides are TGTGCCAGCAGTGAAGGGTGGGACAGTGGATACCACACCTTC. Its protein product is CASSEGWDSGYHTF.

The CDR3 here is CSVDGGQGFRGYTF. CDR3 coding DNA: TGCAGCGTAGACGGGGGACAGGGGTTTCGGGGCTACACCTTC. V is TRBV29-1 and J is TRBJ1-2, with 10 bases fitting TRBD1. CDR1 is SQVTM, CDR2 ANQGSEA, per germline. This CDR3 contains 14 residues. V dropped 6 bases and J dropped 8; count of bases not matched to a gene: 12.

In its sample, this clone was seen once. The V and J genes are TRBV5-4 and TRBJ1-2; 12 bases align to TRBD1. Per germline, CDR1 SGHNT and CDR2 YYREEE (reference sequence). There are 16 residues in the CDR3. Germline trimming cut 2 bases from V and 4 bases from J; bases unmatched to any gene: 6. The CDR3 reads CASSFGTGGAGYGYTF. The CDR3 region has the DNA TGTGCCAGCAGCTTCGGGACAGGGGGCGCGGGCTATGGCTACACCTTC.

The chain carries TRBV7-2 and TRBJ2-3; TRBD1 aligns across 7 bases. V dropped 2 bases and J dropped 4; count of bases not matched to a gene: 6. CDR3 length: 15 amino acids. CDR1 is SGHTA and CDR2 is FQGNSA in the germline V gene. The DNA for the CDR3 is TGTGCCAGCAGCTTAATGATCACAGGGGCAGATACGCAGTATTTT. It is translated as CASSLMITGADTQYF.

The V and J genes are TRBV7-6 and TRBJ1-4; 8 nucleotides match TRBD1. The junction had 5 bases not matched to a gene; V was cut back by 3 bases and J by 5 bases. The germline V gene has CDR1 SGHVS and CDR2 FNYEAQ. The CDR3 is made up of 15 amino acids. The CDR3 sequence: CASSFTGGRNEKLFF. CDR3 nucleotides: TGTGCCAGCAGCTTTACAGGGGGACGAAATGAAAAACTGTTTTTT.

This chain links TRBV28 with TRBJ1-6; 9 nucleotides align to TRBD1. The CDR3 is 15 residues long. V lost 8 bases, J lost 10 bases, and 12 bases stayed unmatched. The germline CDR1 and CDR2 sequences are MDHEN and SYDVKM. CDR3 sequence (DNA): TGTGCCAGCCAAGCACCGGGACAGGGAAACTCACCCCTCCACTTT. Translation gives CASQAPGQGNSPLHF.

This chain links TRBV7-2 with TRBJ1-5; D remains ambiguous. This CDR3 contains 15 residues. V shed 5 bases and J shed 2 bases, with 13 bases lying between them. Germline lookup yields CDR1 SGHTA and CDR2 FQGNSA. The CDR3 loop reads CASSAETFRNQPQHF. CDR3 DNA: TGTGCCAGCAGCGCCGAGACATTTCGCAATCAGCCCCAGCATTTT.

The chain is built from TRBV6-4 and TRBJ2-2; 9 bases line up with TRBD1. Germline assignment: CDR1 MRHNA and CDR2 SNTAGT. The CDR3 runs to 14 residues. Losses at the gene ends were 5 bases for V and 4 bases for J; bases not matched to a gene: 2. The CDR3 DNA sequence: TGTGCCAGCAGTCCGGGACAGGGCACCGGGGAGCTGTTTTTT. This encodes CASSPGQGTGELFF.

The CDR3 sequence: CAISSSGAGDTQYF. Here the CDR3 DNA reads TGTGCCATCAGTTCTAGCGGGGCGGGAGATACGCAGTATTTT. This sequence joins TRBV10-3 and TRBJ2-3; 9 nucleotides align to TRBD2. This CDR3 has 14 amino acids. The germline V gene has CDR1 ENHRY and CDR2 SYGVKD. The ends lost 5 bases at V and 5 bases at J; junction bases unmatched: 5.

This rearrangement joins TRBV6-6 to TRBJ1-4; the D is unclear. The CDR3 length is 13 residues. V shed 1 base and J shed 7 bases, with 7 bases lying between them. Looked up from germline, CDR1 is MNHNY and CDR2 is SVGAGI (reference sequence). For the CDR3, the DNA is TGTGCCAGCAGTTACTTGTTCGGTGAAAAACTGTTTTTT. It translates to CASSYLFGEKLFF.

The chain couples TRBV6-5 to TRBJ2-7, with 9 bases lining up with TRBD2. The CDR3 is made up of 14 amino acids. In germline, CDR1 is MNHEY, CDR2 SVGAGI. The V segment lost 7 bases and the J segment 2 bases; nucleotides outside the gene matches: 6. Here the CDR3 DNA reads TGTGCCAGCAAGGGAGCGGGGGGCCCCTACGAGCAGTACGTC. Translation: CASKGAGGPYEQYV.

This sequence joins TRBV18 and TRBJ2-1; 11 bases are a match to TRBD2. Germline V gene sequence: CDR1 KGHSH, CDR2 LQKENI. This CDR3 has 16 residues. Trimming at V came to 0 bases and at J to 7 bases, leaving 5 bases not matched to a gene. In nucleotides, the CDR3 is TGTGCCAGCTCACCACCACTAGCGGGGGTCTTAAATGAGCAGTTCTTC. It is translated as CASSPPLAGVLNEQFF.

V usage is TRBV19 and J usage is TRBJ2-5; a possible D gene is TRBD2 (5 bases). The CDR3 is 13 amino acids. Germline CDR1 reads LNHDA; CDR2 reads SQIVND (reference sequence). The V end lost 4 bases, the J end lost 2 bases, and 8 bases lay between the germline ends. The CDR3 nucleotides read TGTGCCAGTAGTAGAGCGGTACAAGAGACCCAGTACTTC. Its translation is CASSRAVQETQYF.

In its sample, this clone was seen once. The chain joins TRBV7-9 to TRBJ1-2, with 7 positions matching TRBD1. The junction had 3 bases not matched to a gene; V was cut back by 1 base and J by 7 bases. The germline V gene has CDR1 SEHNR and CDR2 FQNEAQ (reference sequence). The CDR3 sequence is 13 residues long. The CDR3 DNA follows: TGTGCCAGCAGCTTAGGGACAGGTCTTGGCTACACCTTC. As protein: CASSLGTGLGYTF.

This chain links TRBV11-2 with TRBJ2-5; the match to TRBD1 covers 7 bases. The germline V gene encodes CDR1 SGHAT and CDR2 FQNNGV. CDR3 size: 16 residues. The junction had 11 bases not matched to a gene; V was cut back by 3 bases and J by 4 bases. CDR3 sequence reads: CASSFVVRGLRETQYF. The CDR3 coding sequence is TGTGCCAGCAGCTTCGTAGTGAGGGGGCTGCGAGAGACCCAGTACTTC.

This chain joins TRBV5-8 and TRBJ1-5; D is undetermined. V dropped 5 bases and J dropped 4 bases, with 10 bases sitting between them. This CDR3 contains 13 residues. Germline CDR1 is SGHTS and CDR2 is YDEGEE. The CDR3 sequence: CASSSYWNQPQHF. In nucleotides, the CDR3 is TGTGCCAGCAGTTCCTATTGGAATCAGCCCCAGCATTTT.